This is a list of T cell receptor beta chains from one sample in a study of shared clonotypes between healthy human individuals. Clones were sequenced by immunoSEQ multiplex PCR, and TCRdb holds only the in-frame ones, with some missing. The table includes some 2,000,000 clones, about 95% detected once. Input material: naive CD8+ T cells sorted from blood. These receptors originate from a man aged 18 to 35 in good health. CDR3s include the opening cysteine and the closing phenylalanine or tryptophan. The D gene is left open where the match is weak. A clone size is listed for some rows: how often the clone was seen (once, few, many), or a class if it is expanded.

J gene,D gene,V gene,clone size,CDR3 DNA,CDR3 protein
TRBJ2-7,.,TRBV9,.,TGTGCCAGCAGCGTAGCCGGGCTGTGGTCCTACGAGCAGTACTTC,CASSVAGLWSYEQYF
TRBJ2-4,TRBD2,TRBV4-1,.,TGCGCCAGCAGCCAAGTTGCGGGAGGCGAATCGAACATTCAGTACTTC,CASSQVAGGESNIQYF
TRBJ1-2,.,TRBV6-1,few,TGTGCCAGCAGTGAATGGGCAGGGTCGGGCTATGGCTACACCTTC,CASSEWAGSGYGYTF
TRBJ1-4,.,TRBV10-3,few,TGTGCCATCAGTGAGCCCCCCGGGCCAAATGAAAAACTGTTTTTT,CAISEPPGPNEKLFF
TRBJ2-5,TRBD2,TRBV28,.,TGTGCCAGCAGTTTAAGGAAGCGGGGGGACGGGGAGACCCAGTACTTC,CASSLRKRGDGETQYF
TRBJ2-1,TRBD2,TRBV27,.,TGTGCCAGCAGTTTATCGCCTAATCTAGCGGGACCCTACAATGAGCAGTTCTTC,CASSLSPNLAGPYNEQFF
TRBJ2-5,.,TRBV7-9,.,TGTGCCAGCAGCAACTCGGGGGAAACGGCAAGGCAAGAGACCCAGTACTTC,CASSNSGETARQETQYF
TRBJ2-1,TRBD2,TRBV27,.,TGTGCCAGCGGTCCCGGCGGGGGCTCCTACAATGAGCAGTTCTTC,CASGPGGGSYNEQFF
TRBJ2-5,.,TRBV6-5,.,TGTGCCAGCAGTTACGCGGGGGCCCTACAAGAGACCCAGTACTTC,CASSYAGALQETQYF
TRBJ2-7,.,TRBV10-2,few,TGCGCCAGCAGTGAAAGGGGGGATTGGCGCGGCACATGGGGATTGGCCTACGAGCAGTACTTC,CASSERGDWRGTWGLAYEQYF
TRBJ2-1,.,TRBV14,.,TGTGCCAGCAGCCAAGAATTGATAGCAGGACCATACAATGAGCAGTTCTTC,CASSQELIAGPYNEQFF
TRBJ1-1,TRBD1,TRBV28,.,TGTGCCAGCAGTCCACCTTGGGGGGACAGAATGAACACTGAAGCTTTCTTT,CASSPPWGDRMNTEAFF
TRBJ1-6,.,TRBV25-1,few,TGTGCCAGCAGTGAATACGGGCTTTCACCCCTCCACTTT,CASSEYGLSPLHF
TRBJ2-5,.,TRBV30,.,TGTGCCTGGAGTGAAGGGGGAGAGACCCAGTACTTC,CAWSEGGETQYF
TRBJ1-2,TRBD1,TRBV7-9,.,TGTGCCAGCAGCTTCTCCGGGACAGGGGAATTCGGCTACACCTTC,CASSFSGTGEFGYTF
TRBJ2-1,.,TRBV6-5,.,TGTGCCAGCAGGGAGACCTACGGGAATGAGCAGTTCTTC,CASRETYGNEQFF
TRBJ2-1,.,TRBV5-6,.,TGTGCCAGCAGCGTCCTGGACAATGAGCAGTTCTTC,CASSVLDNEQFF
TRBJ2-7,.,TRBV7-2,.,TGTGCCAGCGGACCATTAGCGTTGAACTACGAGCAGTACTTC,CASGPLALNYEQYF
TRBJ2-7,.,TRBV21-1,.,TGTGCCAGCACCCAGGGACTCTGCGTCTACGAGCAGTACTTC,CASTQGLCVYEQYF
TRBJ2-7,.,TRBV4-3,.,TGCGCCAGCAGCCAAGGGAGATTAAGGGATAGCGGTTACTACGAGGAGCAGTACTTC,CASSQGRLRDSGYYEEQYF
TRBJ2-7,TRBD1,TRBV19,.,TGTGCCAGTATGGGGAGACAGGGAATCTACGAGCAGTACTTC,CASMGRQGIYEQYF
TRBJ1-6,.,TRBV28,.,TGTGCCAGCAGTTTAGACGGTCTCACGGGTTCACCCCTCCACTTT,CASSLDGLTGSPLHF
TRBJ2-7,.,TRBV27,.,TGTGCCAGCAGGCTATCCGAGCAGTACTTC,CASRLSEQYF
TRBJ1-1,TRBD1,TRBV10-3,.,TGTGCCATCAGTCGTGAAATGGGACAGGAAGCTTTCTTT,CAISREMGQEAFF
TRBJ2-7,TRBD2,TRBV11-2,.,TGTGCCACCAAGCGGGACCTATCCTACGAGCAGTACTTC,CATKRDLSYEQYF
TRBJ2-1,.,TRBV7-8,.,TGTGCCAGCAGCTTAGAGTCGGGGGTCTACAATGAGCAGTTCTTC,CASSLESGVYNEQFF
TRBJ2-7,TRBD2,TRBV5-4,.,TGTGCCAGCAGCCTATCGCCGGGACTAGGATACGAGCAGTACTTC,CASSLSPGLGYEQYF